This is a list of T cell receptor beta chains from one sample in a study of blood T cell repertoires in COVID-19. The assay was immunoSEQ multiplex PCR, and TCRdb's table has in-frame clones only and misses some. This table has approximately 470,000 clones, 75% to 90% appearing once. The source material was PBMCs or T cells enriched from blood (not recorded which). These receptors all stem from a woman under 30 who had recovered from COVID-19. CDR3s include the opening cysteine and the closing phenylalanine or tryptophan. D genes are given only for firm matches. Rows give clone size only sometimes, using once, few, many, or a class for an expanded clone.

size | J | V | D | DNA | CDR3
. | TRBJ1-5 | TRBV2 | TRBD1 | TGTGCCAGCAGGGCGAGCCGGGACAGTTTGGGGAATAGCAATCAGCCCCAGCATTTT | CASRASRDSLGNSNQPQHF
. | TRBJ2-7 | TRBV19 | . | TGTGCCAGTAGTATTACAGGAGGGCGGCTGCCTTACGAGCAGTACTTC | CASSITGGRLPYEQYF
. | TRBJ1-4 | TRBV29-1 | . | TGCAGCGTTGGAGGGGGAGACAGCGGAAAACTGTTTTTT | CSVGGGDSGKLFF
. | TRBJ2-3 | TRBV7-9 | . | TGTGCCAGCAGTCCAAGCGAAAGCACAGATACGCAGTATTTT | CASSPSESTDTQYF
. | TRBJ1-1 | TRBV3-1/TRBV3-2 | . | TGTGCCAGCAGCCAAGATCTACAGGGTTGGGCTTTCTTT | CASSQDLQGWAFF
. | TRBJ1-2 | TRBV29-1 | TRBD1 | TGCAGCGTTGAAGGAGGAGATGGACAGGAAAACTATGGCTACACCTTC | CSVEGGDGQENYGYTF
. | TRBJ1-2 | TRBV5-1 | . | TGCGCCAGCAGCTTGGAGCAGGGAATAGCTGACTATGGCTACACCTTC | CASSLEQGIADYGYTF
once | TRBJ1-5 | TRBV15 | . | TGTGCCACCAGCATTAAAACGTGGTCACTCCTTCAAAATCAGCCCCAGCATTTT | CATSIKTWSLLQNQPQHF
. | TRBJ1-2 | TRBV12-5 | . | TGTGCTAGTGGTTTGGCGACAGGTCCGGGCACCTTC | CASGLATGPGTF
few | TRBJ1-6 | TRBV10-2 | TRBD1 | TGCGCCAGCAGTGAGCCGGACAGGGGGGAGAATTCACCCCTCCACTTT | CASSEPDRGENSPLHF
. | TRBJ2-3 | TRBV28 | TRBD2 | TGTGCCAGCAAGGTCGGGGGGGCCAGCACAGATACGCAGTATTTT | CASKVGGASTDTQYF
. | TRBJ1-1 | TRBV2 | . | TGTGCCAGCAGTGAAGGGGTCGGGGGTAGTCACACTGAAGCTTTCTTT | CASSEGVGGSHTEAFF
. | TRBJ1-1 | TRBV7-9 | . | TGTGCCAGCAGCTTAGGACAGTTTAACCGCGCTTTCTTT | CASSLGQFNRAFF
. | TRBJ1-2 | TRBV3-1/TRBV3-2 | . | TGTGCCAGCAGCCAAGAAGGCGTGGGGCTTGGCTATGGCTACACCTTC | CASSQEGVGLGYGYTF
. | TRBJ1-1 | TRBV7-2 | . | TGTGCCAGCAGCCCCCCGGGGGGCACTGAAGCTTTCTTT | CASSPPGGTEAFF
. | TRBJ1-1 | TRBV9 | . | TGTGCCAGCAGCGTAGAGGGGACTCTCGTTCTGGCTGAAGCTTTCTTT | CASSVEGTLVLAEAFF
. | TRBJ1-1 | TRBV14 | . | TGTGCCAGCAGCCAAGAGGGGGCGGACCCTTGGACTGAAGCTTTCTTT | CASSQEGADPWTEAFF
. | TRBJ1-6 | TRBV11-2 | . | TGTGCCAGCAGCTCAGGGTTTCGGTCACCCCTCCACTTT | CASSSGFRSPLHF
. | TRBJ1-1 | TRBV5-6 | . | TGTGCCAGCAGCATACCCGGGACTCAGAACACTGAAGCTTTCTTT | CASSIPGTQNTEAFF
. | TRBJ2-1 | TRBV28 | TRBD2 | TGTGCCAGCAGTTTATTGAGGGGACTAGCGGGGGGAATCTACAATGAGCAGTTCTTC | CASSLLRGLAGGIYNEQFF
once | TRBJ2-3 | TRBV10-3 | TRBD2 | TGTGCCATCAGCTCTACTACTAGCGGGGGGGGAGATACGCAGTATTTT | CAISSTTSGGGDTQYF
. | TRBJ1-5 | TRBV28 | . | TGTGCCAGCAGTTCTCCAGATGGGTGGGCCCGTAGCAATCAGCCCCAGCATTTT | CASSSPDGWARSNQPQHF
. | TRBJ1-1 | TRBV7-9 | . | TGTGCCAGCAGCTTACCGGGAGGGGACACTGAAGCTTTCTTT | CASSLPGGDTEAFF
once | TRBJ1-6 | TRBV30 | . | TGTGCCTGGAGCCTAGGGAGGGTAAATTCACCCCTCCACTTT | CAWSLGRVNSPLHF
few | TRBJ1-2 | TRBV5-1 | TRBD1 | TGCGCCAGCAGCCCTATGGTAGGGGGCGTCGACTATGGCTACACCTTC | CASSPMVGGVDYGYTF
. | TRBJ1-1 | TRBV5-6 | . | TGTGCCAGCAGTTTCGGACAGCTCAACACTGAAGCTTTCTTT | CASSFGQLNTEAFF
. | TRBJ1-3 | TRBV13 | . | TGTGCCAGCAGCTTAGGATCACTGAGAAACACCATATATTTT | CASSLGSLRNTIYF
. | TRBJ2-2 | TRBV5-1 | . | TGCGCCAGCAGCTTGGATAGTAGTACCGGGGAGCTGTTTTTT | CASSLDSSTGELFF
. | TRBJ2-5 | TRBV29-1 | TRBD2 | TGCAGCGTTAAGTCCGGTACTAGCGCTCAAGAGACCCAGTACTTC | CSVKSGTSAQETQYF
. | TRBJ2-7 | TRBV4-1 | . | TGCGCCAGCAGCCGTAGTGCAGGCCAATACGAGCAGTACTTC | CASSRSAGQYEQYF
few | TRBJ1-1 | TRBV2 | TRBD1 | TGTGCCAGCAGTCGGGACAGGGGTGTAGACACTGAAGCTTTCTTT | CASSRDRGVDTEAFF
. | TRBJ1-1 | TRBV7-9 | . | TGTGCCAGCAGCTCGACTACCGGGACTTTTGAAGCTTTCTTT | CASSSTTGTFEAFF
once | TRBJ1-2 | TRBV25-1 | . | TGTGCCACCCTGTCCCCGGACACCTATGGCTACACCTTC | CATLSPDTYGYTF
. | TRBJ1-5 | TRBV18 | TRBD1 | TGTGCCAGCTCATATGACAGGGCCCCACTCCAGCATTTT | CASSYDRAPLQHF
. | TRBJ2-3 | TRBV7-2 | TRBD2 | TGTGCCAGCAGCCCCGGACTAGCGGGAGCAGATACGCAGTATTTT | CASSPGLAGADTQYF
. | TRBJ2-7 | TRBV6-5 | . | TGTGCCAGCAGTCGTCCCGGCGAGCAGTACTTC | CASSRPGEQYF
. | TRBJ2-5 | TRBV6-6 | . | TGTGCCAGCAGTGTTGGATCAGGAGAGACCCAGTACTTC | CASSVGSGETQYF
. | TRBJ2-2 | TRBV4-1 | . | TGCGCCAGCCGAGACACCGGGGAGCTGTTTTTT | CASRDTGELFF
. | TRBJ2-3 | TRBV30 | TRBD2 | TGTGCCTGGAGTGCAGGACTAGCGGGGGCTAGCACAGATACGCAGTATTTT | CAWSAGLAGASTDTQYF
. | TRBJ1-6 | TRBV9 | TRBD1 | TGTGCCAGCAGCCCCCTAGACAGGGAGACTTCACCCCTCCACTTT | CASSPLDRETSPLHF
. | TRBJ1-6 | TRBV19 | TRBD1 | TGTGCCAGTAGGTCTCCCGGGACAGAGAATTCACCCCTCCACTTT | CASRSPGTENSPLHF
. | TRBJ1-1 | TRBV5-6 | . | TGTGCCAGCAGCTTGTTCGTAAGCGGGGACACTGAAGCTTTCTTT | CASSLFVSGDTEAFF
. | TRBJ2-1 | TRBV6-5 | . | TGTGCCAGCAGTTTCGGGACTCTTCACAATGAGCAGTTCTTC | CASSFGTLHNEQFF
. | TRBJ1-2 | TRBV19 | . | TGTGCCAGTAGTACAGCGTCTAACTATGGCTACACCTTC | CASSTASNYGYTF
few | TRBJ1-3 | TRBV30 | . | TGTGCCTGGGGGGTGGGGGCGGAAGCCTCTGGAAACACCATATATTTT | CAWGVGAEASGNTIYF
. | TRBJ2-2 | TRBV6-5 | . | TGTGCCAGCAGTTCGAGACAGGTTTTGGCCGGGGAGCTGTTTTTT | CASSSRQVLAGELFF
. | TRBJ2-3 | TRBV4-1 | . | TGCGCCAGCAGCCAAGGTCCCGACTCGCCTGACACAGATACGCAGTATTTT | CASSQGPDSPDTDTQYF